This T cell receptor beta chain was found in a study of PD-1 blockade in mismatch repair-deficient tumors listed by TCRdb under 2017. Regarding the complete study: Between late 2013 and September 2016, fewer than 90 consecutive patients with some 11 mismatch repair-deficient cancer types, all previously treated and progressing, were enrolled in the trial. Tumor-associated T cell clones were tracked in the peripheral blood of patients responding to PD-1 blockade by deep sequencing of TCR CDR3 regions. Paper-wide results and their limitations: Rapid expansion after pembrolizumab followed by contraction, generally before radiologic responses, was shown by tumor-resident clones, which were often undetectable in blood before treatment.

V gives up 4 bases and J gives up 3 bases, and the segment between their germline ends measures 22 bases. Based on the germline V gene, the CDR1 and CDR2 sequences are MGHRA and YSYEKL. The CDR3 numbers 18 residues from cysteine through phenylalanine. The retained sequence is limited to the CDR3, 54 bases, with the frame set at the first base. Library preparation employed the immunoSEQ multiplex PCR assay. The immuneACCESS repertoire file appears here via TCRdb, limited to in-frame rearrangements. These files lack a portion of the clones; in checked studies, under half of the deficit traces to unresolved V genes, and the cause of the others is not known. For this sample there are roughly 110,000 clones; about 83% appear just once. Of the sample, 4% to 6% is held by the ten largest clones. For every enrolled patient, mismatch repair deficiency was confirmed by either polymerase chain reaction or immunohistochemistry. TCR sequencing was performed for a few patients who responded to pembrolizumab therapy. Pembrolizumab PD-1 blockade was prospectively tested in advanced mismatch repair-deficient cancers, regardless of tissue of origin, in the phase II trial. Peripheral blood T cell samples were gathered serially, both before PD-1 blockade started and at multiple time points afterward. Blood sampling times were expressed in weeks after the first pembrolizumab dose.

A note on this clone: Its antigen remains unidentified. No base quality information exists; no much larger clone differs at one position.

The sequencing here drew on peripheral blood, taken about 13 months after starting pembrolizumab. The receptor was derived from an adult with mismatch repair-deficient cancer. Recombination connected TRBV4-1 to TRBJ2-4; TRBD2 is a weak D gene call, 5 bases matching. CDR3 sequence: CASSPPRGPVGDKNIQYF. At the DNA level, the sequence is TGCGCCAGCAGCCCCCCCCGAGGGCCTGTGGGAGACAAAAACATTCAGTACTTC.